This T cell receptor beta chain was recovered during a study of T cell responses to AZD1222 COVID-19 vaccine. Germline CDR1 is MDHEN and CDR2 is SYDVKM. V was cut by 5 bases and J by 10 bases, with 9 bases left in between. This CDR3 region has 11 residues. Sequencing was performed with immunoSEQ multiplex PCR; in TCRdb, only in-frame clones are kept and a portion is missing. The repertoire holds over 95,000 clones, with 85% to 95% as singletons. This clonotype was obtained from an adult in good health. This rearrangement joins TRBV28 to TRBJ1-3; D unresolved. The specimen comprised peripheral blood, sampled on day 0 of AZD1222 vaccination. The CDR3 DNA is TGTGCCAGCAGTCTTCTCGAGACCATATATTTT. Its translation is CASSLLETIYF.